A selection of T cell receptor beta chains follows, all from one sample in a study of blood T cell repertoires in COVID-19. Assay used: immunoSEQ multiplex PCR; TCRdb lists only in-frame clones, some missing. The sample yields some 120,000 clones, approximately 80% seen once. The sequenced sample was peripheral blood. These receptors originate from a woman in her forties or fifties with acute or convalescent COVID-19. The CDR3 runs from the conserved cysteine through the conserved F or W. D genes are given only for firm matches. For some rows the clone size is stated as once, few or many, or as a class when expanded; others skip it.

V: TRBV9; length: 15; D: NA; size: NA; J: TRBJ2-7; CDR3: CASSVASTGSYEQYF; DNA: TGTGCCAGCAGCGTAGCTTCAACAGGTTCCTACGAGCAGTACTTC
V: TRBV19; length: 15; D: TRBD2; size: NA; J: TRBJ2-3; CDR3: CASRLSGGHSDTQYF; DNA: TGTGCCAGTAGACTGTCGGGGGGGCACTCAGATACGCAGTATTTT
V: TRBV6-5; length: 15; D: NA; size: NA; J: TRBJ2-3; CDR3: CASNGRDSPTDTQYF; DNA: TGTGCCAGCAATGGGCGGGACAGCCCCACAGATACGCAGTATTTT
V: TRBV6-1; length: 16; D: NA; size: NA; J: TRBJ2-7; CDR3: CASSEVAGSFTYEQYF; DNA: TGTGCCAGCAGTGAAGTGGCAGGGTCTTTCACCTACGAGCAGTACTTC
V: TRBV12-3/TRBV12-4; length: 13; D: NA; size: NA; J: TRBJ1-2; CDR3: CASSIGQLYGYTF; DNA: TGTGCCAGCAGCATCGGACAGCTCTATGGCTACACCTTC
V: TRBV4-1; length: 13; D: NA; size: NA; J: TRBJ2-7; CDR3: CASSQGIWEAQYF; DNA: TGCGCCAGCAGCCAAGGGATCTGGGAGGCGCAGTACTTC
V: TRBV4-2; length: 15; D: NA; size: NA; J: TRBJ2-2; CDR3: CASSRGQTDTGELFF; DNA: TGTGCCAGCAGCCGAGGACAGACAGACACCGGGGAGCTGTTTTTT
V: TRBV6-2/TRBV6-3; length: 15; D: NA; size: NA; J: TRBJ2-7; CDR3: CASSWTTTKPVGQYF; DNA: TGTGCCAGCAGTTGGACTACAACCAAGCCCGTCGGGCAGTACTTC
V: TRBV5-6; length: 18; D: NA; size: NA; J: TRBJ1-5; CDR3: CASSLAASVRAVDQPQHF; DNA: TGTGCCAGCAGCTTGGCGGCTTCCGTGAGGGCAGTCGATCAGCCCCAGCATTTT
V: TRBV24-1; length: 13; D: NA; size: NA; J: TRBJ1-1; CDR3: CATSDQQGTEAFF; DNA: TGTGCCACCAGTGACCAACAGGGAACTGAAGCTTTCTTT
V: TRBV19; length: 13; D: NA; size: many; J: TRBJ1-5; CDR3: CASSTQGRQPQHF; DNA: TGTGCCAGTAGTACTCAGGGGAGACAGCCCCAGCATTTT
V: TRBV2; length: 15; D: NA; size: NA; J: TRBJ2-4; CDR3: CASTDQGIAKNIQYF; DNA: TGTGCCAGCACGGACCAGGGGATAGCCAAAAACATTCAGTACTTC
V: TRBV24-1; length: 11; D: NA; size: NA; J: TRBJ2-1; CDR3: CATSDLNEQFF; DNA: TGTGCCACCAGTGACCTCAATGAGCAGTTCTTC
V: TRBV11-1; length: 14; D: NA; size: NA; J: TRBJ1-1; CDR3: CASRLTLRETEAFF; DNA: TGTGCCAGCAGACTAACGTTACGGGAAACTGAAGCTTTCTTT
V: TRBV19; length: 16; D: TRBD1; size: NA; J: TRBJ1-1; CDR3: CASRFRDRTPNTEAFF; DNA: TGTGCCAGTAGGTTCCGGGACAGGACCCCAAACACTGAAGCTTTCTTT
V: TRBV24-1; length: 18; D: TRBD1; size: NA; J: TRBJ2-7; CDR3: CATSCSRQGLVEYYEQYF; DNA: TGTGCCACCAGTTGTTCACGACAGGGGTTAGTAGAATACTACGAGCAGTACTTC
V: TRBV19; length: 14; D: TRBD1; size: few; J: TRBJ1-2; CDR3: CASTLGQGAYGYTF; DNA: TGTGCCAGTACCCTGGGACAGGGGGCTTATGGCTACACCTTC
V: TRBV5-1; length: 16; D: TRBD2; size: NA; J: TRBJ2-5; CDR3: CASSPTAGGIKETQYF; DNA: TGCGCCAGCAGCCCCACAGCGGGGGGCATTAAAGAGACCCAGTACTTC
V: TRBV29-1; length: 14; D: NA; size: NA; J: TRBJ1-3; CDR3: CSVRPGDSGNTIYF; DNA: TGCAGCGTTCGTCCAGGGGACTCTGGAAACACCATATATTTT
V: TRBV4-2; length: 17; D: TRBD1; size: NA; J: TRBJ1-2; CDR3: CASSQALRQGTNYGYTF; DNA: TGTGCCAGCAGCCAAGCACTAAGACAGGGAACTAACTATGGCTACACCTTC
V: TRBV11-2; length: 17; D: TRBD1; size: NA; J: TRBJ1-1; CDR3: CASSLRQGAYSNTEAFF; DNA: TGTGCCAGCAGCCTCAGACAGGGGGCGTATTCGAACACTGAAGCTTTCTTT
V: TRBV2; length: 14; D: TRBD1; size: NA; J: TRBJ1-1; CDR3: CASSGTGGNTEAFF; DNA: TGTGCCAGCAGTGGGACAGGGGGGAACACTGAAGCTTTCTTT
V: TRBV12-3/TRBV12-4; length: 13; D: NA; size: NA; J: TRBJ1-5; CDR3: CASSRQANQPQHF; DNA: TGTGCCAGCAGCCGACAGGCAAATCAGCCCCAGCATTTT
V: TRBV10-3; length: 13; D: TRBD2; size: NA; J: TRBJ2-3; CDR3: CAISGGSADTQYF; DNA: TGTGCCATCAGCGGGGGGAGTGCAGATACGCAGTATTTT
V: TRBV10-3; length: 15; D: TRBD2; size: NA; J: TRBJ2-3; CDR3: CAIRTWPSGTDTQYF; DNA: TGTGCCATCAGGACCTGGCCTAGCGGAACAGATACGCAGTATTTT
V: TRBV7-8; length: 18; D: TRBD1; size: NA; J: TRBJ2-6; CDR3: CASSSSGTGVAGANVLTF; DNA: TGTGCCAGCAGCTCTTCCGGGACAGGGGTCGCCGGGGCCAACGTCCTGACTTTC
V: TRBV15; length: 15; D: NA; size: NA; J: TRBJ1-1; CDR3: CATSRDLRFDTEAFF; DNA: TGTGCCACCAGCAGAGATTTACGGTTCGACACTGAAGCTTTCTTT
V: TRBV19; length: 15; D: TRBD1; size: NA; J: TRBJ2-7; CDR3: CASSDPGQASYEQYF; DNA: TGTGCCAGTAGTGACCCGGGACAGGCTTCCTACGAGCAGTACTTC
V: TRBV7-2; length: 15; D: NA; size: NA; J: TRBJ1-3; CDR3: CASSLVLGGGNTIYF; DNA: TGTGCCAGCAGCTTAGTATTGGGGGGTGGAAACACCATATATTTT
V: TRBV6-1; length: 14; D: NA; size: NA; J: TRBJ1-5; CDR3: CASSEAQSNQPQHF; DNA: TGTGCCAGCAGTGAAGCGCAGTCCAATCAGCCCCAGCATTTT
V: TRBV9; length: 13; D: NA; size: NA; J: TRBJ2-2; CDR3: CASSVSNTGELFF; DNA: TGTGCCAGCAGCGTTAGTAACACCGGGGAGCTGTTTTTT
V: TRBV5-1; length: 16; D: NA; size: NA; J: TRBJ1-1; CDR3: CASSLRQGLMNTEAFF; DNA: TGCGCCAGCAGCTTGCGGCAGGGCCTCATGAACACTGAAGCTTTCTTT
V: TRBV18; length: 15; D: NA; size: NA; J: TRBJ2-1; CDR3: CASSPQEISYNEQFF; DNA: TGTGCCAGCTCACCACAGGAGATTTCCTACAATGAGCAGTTCTTC
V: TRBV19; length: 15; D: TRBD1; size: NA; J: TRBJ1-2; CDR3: CASSGGTEPRYGYTF; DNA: TGTGCCAGTAGTGGTGGGACAGAGCCCCGCTATGGCTACACCTTC
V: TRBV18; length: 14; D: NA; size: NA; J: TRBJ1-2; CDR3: CASSDSPAPYGYTF; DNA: TGTGCCAGCTCAGACTCGCCAGCACCCTATGGCTACACCTTC
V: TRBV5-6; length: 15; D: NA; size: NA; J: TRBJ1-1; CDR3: CASSLGFRGITEAFF; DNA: TGTGCCAGCAGCTTGGGTTTCAGAGGAATCACTGAAGCTTTCTTT
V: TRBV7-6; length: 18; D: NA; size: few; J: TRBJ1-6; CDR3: CASSRGPDGSSYNSPLHF; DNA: TGTGCCAGCAGCCGAGGCCCTGACGGTAGCTCCTATAATTCACCCCTCCACTTT
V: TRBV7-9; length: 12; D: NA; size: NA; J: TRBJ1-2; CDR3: CASSLDGQGYTF; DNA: TGTGCCAGCAGCTTAGACGGACAGGGCTACACCTTC
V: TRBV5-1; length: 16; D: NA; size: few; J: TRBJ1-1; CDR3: CASSLRPGSMNTEAFF; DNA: TGCGCCAGCAGCTTGCGTCCAGGGTCAATGAACACTGAAGCTTTCTTT
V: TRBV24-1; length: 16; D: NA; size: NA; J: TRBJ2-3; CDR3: CATSDQYGGSTDTQYF; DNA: TGTGCCACCAGTGACCAATACGGAGGTAGCACAGATACGCAGTATTTT
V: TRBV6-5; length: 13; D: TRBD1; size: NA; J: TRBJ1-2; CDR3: CASRQGAGYGYTF; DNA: TGTGCCAGCCGGCAGGGGGCGGGCTATGGCTACACCTTC
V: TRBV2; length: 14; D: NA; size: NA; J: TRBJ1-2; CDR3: CASSGHRADYGYTF; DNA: TGTGCCAGCAGTGGCCACAGGGCGGACTATGGCTACACCTTC